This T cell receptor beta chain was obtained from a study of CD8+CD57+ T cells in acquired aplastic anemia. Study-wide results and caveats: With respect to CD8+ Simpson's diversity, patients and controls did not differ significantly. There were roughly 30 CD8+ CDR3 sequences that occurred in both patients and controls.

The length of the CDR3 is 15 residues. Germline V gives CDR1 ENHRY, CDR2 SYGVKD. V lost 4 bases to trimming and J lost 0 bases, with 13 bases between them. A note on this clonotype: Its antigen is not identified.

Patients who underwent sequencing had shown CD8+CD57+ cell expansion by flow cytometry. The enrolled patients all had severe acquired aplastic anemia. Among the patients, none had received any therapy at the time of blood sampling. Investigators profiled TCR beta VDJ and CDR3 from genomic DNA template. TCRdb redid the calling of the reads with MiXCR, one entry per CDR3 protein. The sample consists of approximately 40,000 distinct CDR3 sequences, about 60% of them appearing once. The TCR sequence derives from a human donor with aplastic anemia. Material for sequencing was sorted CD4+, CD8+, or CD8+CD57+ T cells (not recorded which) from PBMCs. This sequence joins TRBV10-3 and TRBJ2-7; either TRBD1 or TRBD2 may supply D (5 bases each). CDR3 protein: CAISVQTADSYEQYF. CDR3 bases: TGTGCCATCAGTGTGCAGACAGCGGACTCCTACGAGCAGTACTTC.